What follows are 4 T cell receptor beta chains derived from one specimen sequenced in a study of glioma-infiltrating T cells. The iRepertoire nested amplicon-rescue multiplex PCR amplified TCR alpha and beta CDR3s from RNA. One entry per CDR3 protein, called by TCRdb with MiXCR from the multiplex PCR reads. The table has a few thousand distinct CDR3 sequences, 31% seen once. Input material: glioma tissue, nonneoplastic brain tissue, or PBMCs (not recorded which). The receptors come from a human donor with low-grade glioma or glioblastoma, undergoing nonglioma brain surgery, or in good health (not recorded which).

This clonotype was seen many times. V usage is TRBV5-4 and J usage is TRBJ2-5; a weak D match, TRBD1 (6 bases). Germline-derived CDR1 and CDR2 are SGHNT and YYREEE (reference sequence). V was clipped by 4 bases and J by 5 bases, with 12 bases between them. This CDR3 contains 13 residues. The CDR3 nucleotides read TGTGCCAGCAGCAGACAGGTTGAGGAGACCCAGTACTTC. Protein sequence: CASSRQVEETQYF.

This clonotype is medium-sized (0.01 to 0.1%) within its sample. This chain connects TRBV4-1 to TRBJ2-7; unclear D gene. Germline V gene lookup returns CDR1 MGHRA and CDR2 YSYEKL. With 1 base removed from V and 3 bases from J, the gap between germline ends came to 10 bases. The length of the CDR3 is 14 residues. CDR3 amino acids: CASSQVAGFYEQYF. DNA for the CDR3: TGCGCCAGCAGCCAAGTGGCCGGTTTCTACGAGCAGTACTTC.

This clonotype qualifies as large. The chain has TRBV20-1 and TRBJ2-3; tentative D call: TRBD2 (5 bases). The length of the CDR3 is 12 residues. The germline V gene has CDR1 DFQATT and CDR2 SNEGSKA (reference sequence). V was cut by 5 bases and J by 1 base, with 7 bases left in between. The CDR3 sequence is CSAEGGTDTQYF. For the CDR3, the DNA is TGCAGTGCTGAGGGAGGCACAGATACGCAGTATTTT.

By frequency in the sample, this clonotype is medium-sized. The V call is TRBV20-1, the J call TRBJ2-5, with 9 bases matching TRBD1. CDR3 length: 14 amino acids. The V gene's germline CDR1 is DFQATT and CDR2 SNEGSKA (reference sequence). Trimming removed 3 bases from V and 5 bases from J; junction bases left unmatched: 7. The CDR3 here is CSASTGGGRETQYF. The DNA of the CDR3 is TGCAGTGCTAGTACAGGGGGCGGTCGCGAGACCCAGTACTTC.